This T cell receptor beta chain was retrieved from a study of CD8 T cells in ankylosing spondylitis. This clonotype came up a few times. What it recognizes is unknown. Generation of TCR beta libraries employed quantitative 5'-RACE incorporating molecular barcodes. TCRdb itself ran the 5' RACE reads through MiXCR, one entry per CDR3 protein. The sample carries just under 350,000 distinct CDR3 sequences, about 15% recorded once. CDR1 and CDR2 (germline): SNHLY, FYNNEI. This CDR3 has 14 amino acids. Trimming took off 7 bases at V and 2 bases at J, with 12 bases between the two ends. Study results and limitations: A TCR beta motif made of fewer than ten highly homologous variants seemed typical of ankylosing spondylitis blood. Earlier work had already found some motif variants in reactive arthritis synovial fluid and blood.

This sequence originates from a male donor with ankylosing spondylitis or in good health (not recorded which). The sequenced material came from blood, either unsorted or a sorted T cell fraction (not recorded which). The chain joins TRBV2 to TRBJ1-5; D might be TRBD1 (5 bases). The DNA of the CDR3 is TGTGCCAGCAAGACACTGGGGGGCAATCAGCCCCAGCATTTT. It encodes CASKTLGGNQPQHF. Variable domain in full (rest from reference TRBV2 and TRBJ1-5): EPEVTQTPSHQVTQMGQEVILRCVPISNHLYFYWYRQILGQKVEFLVSFYNNEISEKSEIFDDQFSVERPDGSNFTLKIRSTKLEDSAMYFCASKTLGGNQPQHFGDGTRLSIL.